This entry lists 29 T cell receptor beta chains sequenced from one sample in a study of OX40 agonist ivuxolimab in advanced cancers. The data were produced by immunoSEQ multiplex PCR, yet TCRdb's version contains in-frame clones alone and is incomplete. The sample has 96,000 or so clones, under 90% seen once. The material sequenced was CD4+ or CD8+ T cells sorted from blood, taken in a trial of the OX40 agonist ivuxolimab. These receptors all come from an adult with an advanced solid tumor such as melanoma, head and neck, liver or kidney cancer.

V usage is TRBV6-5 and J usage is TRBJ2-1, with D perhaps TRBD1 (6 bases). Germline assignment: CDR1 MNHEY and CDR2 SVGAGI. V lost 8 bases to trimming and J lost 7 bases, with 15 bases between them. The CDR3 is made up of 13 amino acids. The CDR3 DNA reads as TGTGCCAGCGGCGTTGGGGGCGGTAATGAGCAGTTCTTC. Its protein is CASGVGGGNEQFF.

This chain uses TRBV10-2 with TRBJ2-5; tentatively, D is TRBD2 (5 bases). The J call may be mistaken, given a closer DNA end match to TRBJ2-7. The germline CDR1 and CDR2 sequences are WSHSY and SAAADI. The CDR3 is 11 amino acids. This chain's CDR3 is CASSLAYEQYF. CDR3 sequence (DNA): TGCGCCAGCAGCCTAGCTTACGAGCAGTACTTC.

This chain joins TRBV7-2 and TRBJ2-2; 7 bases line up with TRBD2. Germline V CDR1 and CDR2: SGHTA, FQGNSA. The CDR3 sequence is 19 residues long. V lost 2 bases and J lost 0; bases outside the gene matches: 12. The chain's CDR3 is CASSLLGTGGPANTGELFF. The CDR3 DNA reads TGTGCCAGCAGCTTATTGGGAACGGGGGGACCCGCGAACACCGGGGAGCTGTTTTTT. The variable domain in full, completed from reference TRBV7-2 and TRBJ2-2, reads GAGVSQSPSNKVTEKGKDVELRCDPISGHTALYWYRQSLGQGLEFLIYFQGNSAPDKSGLPSDRFSAERTGGSVSTLTIQRTQQEDSAVYLCASSLLGTGGPANTGELFFGEGSRLTVL.

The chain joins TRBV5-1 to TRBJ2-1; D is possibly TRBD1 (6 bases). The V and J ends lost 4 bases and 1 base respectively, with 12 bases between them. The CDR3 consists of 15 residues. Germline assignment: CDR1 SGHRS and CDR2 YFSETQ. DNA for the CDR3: TGCGCCAGCAGCCTCGGACAGAATTCCTACAATGAGCAGTTCTTC. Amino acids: CASSLGQNSYNEQFF.

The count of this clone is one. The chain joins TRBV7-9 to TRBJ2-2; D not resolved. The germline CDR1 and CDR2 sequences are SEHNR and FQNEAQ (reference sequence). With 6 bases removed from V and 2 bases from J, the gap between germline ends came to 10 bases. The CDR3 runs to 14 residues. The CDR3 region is CASSPISNTGELFF. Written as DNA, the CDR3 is TGTGCCAGCAGTCCTATCAGTAACACCGGGGAGCTGTTTTTT.

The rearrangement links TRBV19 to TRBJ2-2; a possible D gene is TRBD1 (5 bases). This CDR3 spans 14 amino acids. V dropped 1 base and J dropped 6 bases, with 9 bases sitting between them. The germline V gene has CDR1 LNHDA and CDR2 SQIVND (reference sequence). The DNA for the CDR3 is TGTGCCAGTAGTATAGTCAGGGCGGCCGGGGAGCTGTTTTTT. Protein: CASSIVRAAGELFF.

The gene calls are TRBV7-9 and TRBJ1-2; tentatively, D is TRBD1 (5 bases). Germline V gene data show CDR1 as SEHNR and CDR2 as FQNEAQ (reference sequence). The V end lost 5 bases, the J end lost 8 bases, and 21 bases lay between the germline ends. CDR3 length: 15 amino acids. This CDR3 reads CASSLMAVTGRGYTF. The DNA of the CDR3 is TGTGCCAGCAGCCTTATGGCAGTCACGGGACGAGGCTACACCTTC.

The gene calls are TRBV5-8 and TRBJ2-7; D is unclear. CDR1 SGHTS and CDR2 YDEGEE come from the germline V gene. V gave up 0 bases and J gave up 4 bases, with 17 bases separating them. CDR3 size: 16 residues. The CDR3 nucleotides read TGTGCCAGCAGCTTGGGGAACTTTGCGATAGAGTACGAGCAGTACTTC. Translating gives CASSLGNFAIEYEQYF.

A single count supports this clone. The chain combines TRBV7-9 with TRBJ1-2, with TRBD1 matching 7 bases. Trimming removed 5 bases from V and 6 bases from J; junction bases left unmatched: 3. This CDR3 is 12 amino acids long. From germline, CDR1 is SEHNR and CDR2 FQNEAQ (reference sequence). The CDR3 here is CASSQGGDGYTF. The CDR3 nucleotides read TGTGCCAGCAGCCAAGGGGGCGATGGCTACACCTTC.

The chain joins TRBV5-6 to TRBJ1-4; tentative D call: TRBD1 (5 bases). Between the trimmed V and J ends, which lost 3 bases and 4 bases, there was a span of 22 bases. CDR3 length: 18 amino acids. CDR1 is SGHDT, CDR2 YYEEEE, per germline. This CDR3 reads CASSSSPKGRWLNEKLFF. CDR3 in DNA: TGTGCCAGCAGCTCTTCCCCCAAGGGGCGATGGCTTAATGAAAAACTGTTTTTT. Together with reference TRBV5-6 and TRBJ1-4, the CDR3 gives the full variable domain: DAGVTQSPTHLIKTRGQQVTLRCSPKSGHDTVSWYQQALGQGPQFIFQYYEEEERQRGNFPDRFSGHQFPNYSSELNVNALLLGDSALYLCASSSSPKGRWLNEKLFFGSGTQLSVL.

CDR3 sequence reads: CAISEAAGYTDTQYF. CDR3 coding DNA: TGTGCCATCAGTGAGGCTGCGGGGTACACAGATACGCAGTATTTT. The rearrangement uses TRBV10-3 and TRBJ2-3; possible D gene TRBD2, 6 bases. The CDR3 spans 15 residues. V dropped 2 bases and J dropped 2 bases, with 11 bases sitting between them. The germline V gene encodes CDR1 ENHRY and CDR2 SYGVKD.

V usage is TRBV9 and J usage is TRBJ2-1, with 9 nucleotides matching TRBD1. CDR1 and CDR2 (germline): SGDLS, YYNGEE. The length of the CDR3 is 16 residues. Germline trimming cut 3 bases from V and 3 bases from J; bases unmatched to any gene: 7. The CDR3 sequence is CASSEFGTGYYNEQFF. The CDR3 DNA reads TGTGCCAGCAGCGAATTCGGGACAGGGTACTACAATGAGCAGTTCTTC.

CDR3 DNA sequence: TGTGCCAGCAGCCCCCCCCGGACAGGGCGGAACGAGCAGTACTTC. Protein sequence: CASSPPRTGRNEQYF. The rearrangement links TRBV7-9 to TRBJ2-5, with 8 positions matching TRBD1. The J call is uncertain, as TRBJ2-7 better fits the DNA end. The CDR3 extends over 15 amino acids. Germline CDR1 is SEHNR and CDR2 is FQNEAQ (reference sequence).

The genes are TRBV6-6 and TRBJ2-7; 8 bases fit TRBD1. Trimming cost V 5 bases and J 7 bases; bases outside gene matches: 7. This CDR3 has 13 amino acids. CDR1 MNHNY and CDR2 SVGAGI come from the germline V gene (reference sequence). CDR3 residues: CASSGQGSWEQYF. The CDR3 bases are TGTGCCAGCAGTGGACAGGGTAGTTGGGAGCAGTACTTC.

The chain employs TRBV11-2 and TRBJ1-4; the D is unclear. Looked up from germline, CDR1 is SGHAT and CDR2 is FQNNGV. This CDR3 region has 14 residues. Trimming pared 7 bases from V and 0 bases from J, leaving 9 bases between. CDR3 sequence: CASTPSPTNEKLFF. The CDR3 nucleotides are TGTGCCAGCACCCCCAGTCCAACTAATGAAAAACTGTTTTTT.

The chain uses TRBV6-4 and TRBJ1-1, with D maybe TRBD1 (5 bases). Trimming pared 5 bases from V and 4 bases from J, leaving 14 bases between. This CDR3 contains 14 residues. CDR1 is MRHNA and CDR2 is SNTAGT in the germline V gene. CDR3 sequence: CASSRLRGSTEAFF. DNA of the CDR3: TGTGCCAGCAGTCGGTTAAGGGGAAGCACTGAAGCTTTCTTT.

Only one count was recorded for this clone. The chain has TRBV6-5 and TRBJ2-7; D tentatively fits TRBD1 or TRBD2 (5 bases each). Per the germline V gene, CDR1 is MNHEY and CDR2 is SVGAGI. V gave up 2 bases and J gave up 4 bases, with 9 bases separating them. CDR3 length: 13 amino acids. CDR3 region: CASSYKGPYEQYF. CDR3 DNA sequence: TGTGCCAGCAGTTACAAGGGACCTTACGAGCAGTACTTC.

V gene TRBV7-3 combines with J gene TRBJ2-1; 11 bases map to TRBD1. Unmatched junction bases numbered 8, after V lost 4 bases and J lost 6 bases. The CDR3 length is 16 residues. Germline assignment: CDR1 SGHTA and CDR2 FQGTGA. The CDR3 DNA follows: TGTGCCAGCAGCTCACCTCCCGGGACAGGGGGCAATGAGCAGTTCTTC. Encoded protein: CASSSPPGTGGNEQFF.

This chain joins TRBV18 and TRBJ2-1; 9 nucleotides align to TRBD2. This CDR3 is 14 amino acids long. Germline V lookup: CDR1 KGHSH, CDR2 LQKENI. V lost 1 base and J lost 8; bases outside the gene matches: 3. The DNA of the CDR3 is TGTGCCAGCTCACCACGGGCGGGGGGGCATGAGCAGTTCTTC. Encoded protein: CASSPRAGGHEQFF.

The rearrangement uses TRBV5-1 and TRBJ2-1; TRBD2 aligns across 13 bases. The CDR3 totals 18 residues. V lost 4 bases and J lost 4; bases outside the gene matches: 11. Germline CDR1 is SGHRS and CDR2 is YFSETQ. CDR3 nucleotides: TGCGCCAGCAGCCCGAAACTAGCGGGAGGGCCCGGTTACAATGAGCAGTTCTTC. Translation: CASSPKLAGGPGYNEQFF.

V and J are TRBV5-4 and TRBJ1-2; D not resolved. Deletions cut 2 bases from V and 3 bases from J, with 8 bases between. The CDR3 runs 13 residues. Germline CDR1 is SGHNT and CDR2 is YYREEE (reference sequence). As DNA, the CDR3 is TGTGCCAGCAGCTTATCGGGAGACTATGGCTACACCTTC. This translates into CASSLSGDYGYTF.

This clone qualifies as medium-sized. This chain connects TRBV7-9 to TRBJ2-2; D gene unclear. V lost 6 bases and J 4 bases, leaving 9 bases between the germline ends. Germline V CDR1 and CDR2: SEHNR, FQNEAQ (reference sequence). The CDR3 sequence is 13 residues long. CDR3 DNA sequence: TGTGCCAGCAGTCAAGAACTCACCGGGGAGCTGTTTTTT. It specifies CASSQELTGELFF.

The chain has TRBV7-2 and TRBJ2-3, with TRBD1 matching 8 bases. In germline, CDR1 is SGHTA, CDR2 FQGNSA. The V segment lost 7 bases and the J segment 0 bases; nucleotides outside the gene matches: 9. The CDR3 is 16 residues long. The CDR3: CASTDPRGPSTDTQYF. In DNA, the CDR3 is TGTGCCAGCACCGACCCCAGGGGGCCGAGCACAGATACGCAGTATTTT. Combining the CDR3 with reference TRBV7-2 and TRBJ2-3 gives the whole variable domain GAGVSQSPSNKVTEKGKDVELRCDPISGHTALYWYRQSLGQGLEFLIYFQGNSAPDKSGLPSDRFSAERTGGSVSTLTIQRTQQEDSAVYLCASTDPRGPSTDTQYFGPGTRLTVL.

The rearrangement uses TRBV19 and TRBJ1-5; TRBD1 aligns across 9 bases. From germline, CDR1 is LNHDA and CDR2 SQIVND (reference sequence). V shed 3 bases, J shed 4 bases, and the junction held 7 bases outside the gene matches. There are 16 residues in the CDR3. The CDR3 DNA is TGTGCCAGTAGTATTAAGGACAGGGGAGGTAATCAGCCCCAGCATTTT. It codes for CASSIKDRGGNQPQHF.

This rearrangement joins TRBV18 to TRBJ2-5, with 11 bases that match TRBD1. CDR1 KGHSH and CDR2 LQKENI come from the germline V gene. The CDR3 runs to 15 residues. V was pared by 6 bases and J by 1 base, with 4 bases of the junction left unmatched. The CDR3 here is CASSQDRGRQETQYF. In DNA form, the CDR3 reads TGTGCCAGCTCGCAGGACAGGGGGCGCCAAGAGACCCAGTACTTC.

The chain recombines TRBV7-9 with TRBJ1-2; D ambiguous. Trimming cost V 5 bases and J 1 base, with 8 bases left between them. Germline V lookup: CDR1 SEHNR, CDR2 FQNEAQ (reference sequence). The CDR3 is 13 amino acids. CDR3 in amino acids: CASSPGSNYGYTF. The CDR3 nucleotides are TGTGCCAGCAGCCCCGGGAGTAACTATGGCTACACCTTC.

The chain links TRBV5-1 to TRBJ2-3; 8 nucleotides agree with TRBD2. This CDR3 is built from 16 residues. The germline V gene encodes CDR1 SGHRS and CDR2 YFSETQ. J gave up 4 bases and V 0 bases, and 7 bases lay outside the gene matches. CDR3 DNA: TGCGCCAGCAGCTTGGGACAAGCGGGAGTGGCAGATACGCAGTATTTT. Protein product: CASSLGQAGVADTQYF.

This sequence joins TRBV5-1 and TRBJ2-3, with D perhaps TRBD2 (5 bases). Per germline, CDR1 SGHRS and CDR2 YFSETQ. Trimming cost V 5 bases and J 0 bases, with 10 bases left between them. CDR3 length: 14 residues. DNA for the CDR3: TGCGCCAGCAGATCGGGGTATAGCACAGATACGCAGTATTTT. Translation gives CASRSGYSTDTQYF.

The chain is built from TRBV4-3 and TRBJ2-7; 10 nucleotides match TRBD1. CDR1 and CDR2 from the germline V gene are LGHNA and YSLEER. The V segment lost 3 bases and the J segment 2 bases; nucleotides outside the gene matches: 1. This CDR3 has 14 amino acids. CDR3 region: CASSHGQGAYEQYF. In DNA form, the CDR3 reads TGCGCCAGCAGCCACGGACAGGGGGCCTACGAGCAGTACTTC.